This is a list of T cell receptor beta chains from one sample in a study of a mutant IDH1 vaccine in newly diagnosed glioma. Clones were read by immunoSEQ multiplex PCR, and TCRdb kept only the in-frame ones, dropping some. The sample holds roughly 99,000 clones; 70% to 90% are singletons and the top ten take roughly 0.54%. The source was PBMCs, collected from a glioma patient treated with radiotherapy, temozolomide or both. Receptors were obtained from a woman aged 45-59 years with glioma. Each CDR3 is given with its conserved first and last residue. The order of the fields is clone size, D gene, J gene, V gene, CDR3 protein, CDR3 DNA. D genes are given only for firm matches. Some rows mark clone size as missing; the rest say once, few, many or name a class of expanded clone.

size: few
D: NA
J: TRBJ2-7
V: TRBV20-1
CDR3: CSALGRYEQYF
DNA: TGCAGTGCTTTAGGACGCTACGAGCAGTACTTC

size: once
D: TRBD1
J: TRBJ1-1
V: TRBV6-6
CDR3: CASSYADRGNTEAFF
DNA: TGTGCCAGCAGTTACGCGGACAGGGGGAACACTGAAGCTTTCTTT

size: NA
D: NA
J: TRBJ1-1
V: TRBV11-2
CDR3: CASSLDRRMAEAFF
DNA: TGTGCCAGCAGCTTAGATCGCAGGATGGCCGAGGCTTTCTTT

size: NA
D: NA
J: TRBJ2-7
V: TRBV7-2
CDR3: CASSPDRARNYEQYF
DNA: TGTGCCAGCAGCCCGGACAGAGCAAGAAACTACGAGCAGTACTTC

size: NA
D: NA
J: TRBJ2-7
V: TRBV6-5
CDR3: CASSDTTGNEQYF
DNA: TGTGCCAGCAGTGACACTACAGGGAACGAGCAGTACTTC

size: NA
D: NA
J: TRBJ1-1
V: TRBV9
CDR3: CASSVGTVNTEAFF
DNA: TGTGCCAGCAGCGTAGGGACAGTGAACACTGAAGCTTTCTTT

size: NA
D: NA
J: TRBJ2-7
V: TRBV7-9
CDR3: CASSFLGLEQYF
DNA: TGTGCCAGCAGCTTCCTAGGGCTCGAGCAGTACTTC

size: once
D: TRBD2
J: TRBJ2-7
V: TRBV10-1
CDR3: CASSRTSDPYEQYF
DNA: TGCGCCAGCAGTAGAACTAGCGATCCCTACGAGCAGTACTTC

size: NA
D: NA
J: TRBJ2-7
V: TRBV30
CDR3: CAWSVTVYYEQYF
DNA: TGTGCCTGGAGTGTTACAGTGTACTACGAGCAGTACTTC

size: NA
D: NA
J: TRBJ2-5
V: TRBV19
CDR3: CASSPGTQDGETQYF
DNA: TGTGCCAGTAGTCCTGGGACCCAAGACGGGGAGACCCAGTACTTC

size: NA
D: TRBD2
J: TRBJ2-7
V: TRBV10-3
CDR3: CAISEPGLAGSDSYEQYF
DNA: TGTGCCATCAGTGAGCCGGGACTAGCGGGATCTGATTCCTACGAGCAGTACTTC

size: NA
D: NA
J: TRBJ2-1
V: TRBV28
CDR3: CASSFGEQFF
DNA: TGTGCCAGCAGTTTCGGTGAGCAGTTCTTC

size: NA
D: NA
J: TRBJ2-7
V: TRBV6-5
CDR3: CASSYSGPSDGYEQYF
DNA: TGTGCCAGCAGTTACTCGGGGCCGAGCGACGGCTACGAGCAGTACTTC

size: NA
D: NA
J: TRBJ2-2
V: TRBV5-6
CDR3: CASSLVPTVYTGELFF
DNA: TGTGCCAGCAGCTTGGTCCCTACGGTTTACACCGGGGAGCTGTTTTTT

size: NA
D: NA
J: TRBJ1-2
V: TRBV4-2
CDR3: CASSQTQGSNYGYTF
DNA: TGTGCCAGCAGCCAAACCCAGGGTAGTAACTATGGCTACACCTTC

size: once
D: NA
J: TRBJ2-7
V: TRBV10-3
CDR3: CAISESTDYEQYF
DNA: TGTGCCATCAGTGAGTCAACAGACTACGAGCAGTACTTC

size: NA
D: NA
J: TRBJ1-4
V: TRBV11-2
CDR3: CASSPDTQGVEKLFF
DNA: TGTGCCAGCAGCCCGGACACTCAGGGAGTTGAAAAACTGTTTTTT

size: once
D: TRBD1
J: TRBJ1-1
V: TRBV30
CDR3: CAWSPDRDGEAFF
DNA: TGTGCCTGGAGTCCGGACAGGGACGGTGAAGCTTTCTTT

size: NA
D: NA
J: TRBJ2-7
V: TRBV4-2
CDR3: CASSQGTTSYEQYF
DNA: TGTGCCAGCAGCCAAGGGACTACCTCCTACGAGCAGTACTTC

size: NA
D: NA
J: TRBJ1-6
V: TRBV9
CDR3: CASSQSSYNSPLHF
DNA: TGTGCCAGCAGCCAAAGCTCCTATAATTCACCCCTCCACTTT

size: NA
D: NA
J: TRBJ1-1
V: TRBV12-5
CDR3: CASGLVTGGAIFF
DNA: TGTGCTAGTGGTTTGGTAACGGGGGGCGCGATTTTCTTT

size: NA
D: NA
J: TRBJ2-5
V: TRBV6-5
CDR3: CASSRGRQGETQYF
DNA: TGTGCCAGCAGCCGCGGTAGGCAGGGGGAGACCCAGTACTTC